This T cell receptor beta chain was sequenced during a study of T cells in Graves' hyperthyroidism and ophthalmopathy. This clonotype was observed a few times. The TCR beta CDR3 regions underwent amplification using RNA transcripts as the source. A first-round RT-PCR of the TCR CDR3 used the HTBI primer set. TCRdb re-called the multiplex PCR reads through MiXCR, storing one row per CDR3 protein. Counted here are 600,000 or so distinct CDR3 sequences, around 15% occurring once; the ten biggest clones make up over 3.5%. Germline assignment: CDR1 SGHTA and CDR2 FQGNSA. With 1 base removed from V and 13 bases from J, the gap between germline ends came to 20 bases. The CDR3 contains 16 residues.

The chain is built from TRBV7-2 and TRBJ1-6; tentatively, D is TRBD1 (5 bases). The clonotype was recovered from a woman aged 30 to 39 with Graves' hyperthyroidism. The sequencing input was blood. The DNA of the CDR3 is TGTGCCAGCAGCTTAGGGGTTCGGGCCCAGGGTCCTCCCCTCCACTTT. Its translation: CASSLGVRAQGPPLHF.